This T cell receptor beta chain was found in a study of blood T cell repertoires in COVID-19. Clones were sequenced by immunoSEQ multiplex PCR, and TCRdb holds only the in-frame ones, with some missing. The sample has roughly 80,000 clones; roughly four fifths are singletons. Germline CDR1 is SNHLY and CDR2 is FYNNEI. This CDR3 contains 17 residues. After removal of 2 bases from V and 4 bases from J, the junction contained 9 bases not matched to a gene. The sequenced sample consisted of peripheral blood. The sequence was collected from a human donor in a cohort sampled during active COVID-19. The V gene is TRBV2, the J gene TRBJ2-2; 8 nucleotides match TRBD2. As DNA, the CDR3 is TGTGCCAGCAGTGAACCCCCTGGACGGGGGGGCACCGGGGAGCTGTTTTTT. It yields the protein CASSEPPGRGGTGELFF.